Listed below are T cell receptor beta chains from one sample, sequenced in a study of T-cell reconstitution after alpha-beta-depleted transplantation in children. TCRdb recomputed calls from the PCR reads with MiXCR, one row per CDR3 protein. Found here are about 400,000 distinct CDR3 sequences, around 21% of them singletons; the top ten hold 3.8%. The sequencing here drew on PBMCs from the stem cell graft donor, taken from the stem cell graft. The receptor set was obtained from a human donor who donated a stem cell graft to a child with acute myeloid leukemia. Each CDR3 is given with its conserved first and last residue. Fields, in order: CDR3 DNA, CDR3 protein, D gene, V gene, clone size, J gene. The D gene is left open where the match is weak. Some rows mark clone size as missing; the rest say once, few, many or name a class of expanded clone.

CDR3 DNA: TGCAGCGTGGCGACAGGGTTAGGGGAGCAGTACTTC
CDR3 protein: CSVATGLGEQYF
D gene: TRBD1
V gene: TRBV29-1
clone size: many
J gene: TRBJ2-7

CDR3 DNA: TGTGCCAGCAATGGCGGGCCCGAAATTCACAATGAGCAGTTCTTC
CDR3 protein: CASNGGPEIHNEQFF
D gene: -
V gene: TRBV25-1
clone size: -
J gene: TRBJ2-1

CDR3 DNA: TGTGCCAGCAGTGACCGACAGGGAGACGACGAGCAGTACTTC
CDR3 protein: CASSDRQGDDEQYF
D gene: TRBD1
V gene: TRBV28
clone size: once
J gene: TRBJ2-7

CDR3 DNA: TGTGCCAGCATCGGAGTTGGGACAAGATTCACAGATACGCAGTATTTT
CDR3 protein: CASIGVGTRFTDTQYF
D gene: -
V gene: TRBV2
clone size: few
J gene: TRBJ2-3

CDR3 DNA: TGTGCCAGCAGCGTTTCTGCCCCTACTAGTGAGACCCAGTACTTC
CDR3 protein: CASSVSAPTSETQYF
D gene: -
V gene: TRBV7-9
clone size: -
J gene: TRBJ2-5

CDR3 DNA: TGTGCCACCAGTGACCGGACTAGCGGGAGACCCGATGAGCAGTTCTTC
CDR3 protein: CATSDRTSGRPDEQFF
D gene: TRBD2
V gene: TRBV24-1
clone size: -
J gene: TRBJ2-1

CDR3 DNA: TGTGCCAGCAGTTTCATCCTAGCGGGAAAGACAGATACGCAGTATTTT
CDR3 protein: CASSFILAGKTDTQYF
D gene: TRBD2
V gene: TRBV12-3/TRBV12-4
clone size: many
J gene: TRBJ2-3

CDR3 DNA: TGCGCCAGCAGCCAAGATGAGGCCAACGTCCTGACTTTC
CDR3 protein: CASSQDEANVLTF
D gene: -
V gene: TRBV4-1
clone size: -
J gene: TRBJ2-6

CDR3 DNA: TGCAGTGCCCAGGGTGGAGGAAACACCATATATTTT
CDR3 protein: CSAQGGGNTIYF
D gene: -
V gene: TRBV20-1
clone size: -
J gene: TRBJ1-3

CDR3 DNA: TGTGCCACCGGGACAGCCTATGGCTACACCTTC
CDR3 protein: CATGTAYGYTF
D gene: TRBD1
V gene: TRBV28
clone size: -
J gene: TRBJ1-2

CDR3 DNA: TGCGCCAGCAGCTTGGGGGGACGTAATCAGCCCCAGCATTTT
CDR3 protein: CASSLGGRNQPQHF
D gene: -
V gene: TRBV5-1
clone size: many
J gene: TRBJ1-5

CDR3 DNA: TGTGCCAGCAGCCTACTGGCGGGGCACGAGCAGTACTTC
CDR3 protein: CASSLLAGHEQYF
D gene: -
V gene: TRBV7-9
clone size: many
J gene: TRBJ2-7

CDR3 DNA: TGCAGTGCTAGAAAACCGGGACAGGACTTCTACGAGCAGTACTTC
CDR3 protein: CSARKPGQDFYEQYF
D gene: TRBD1
V gene: TRBV20-1
clone size: few
J gene: TRBJ2-7

CDR3 DNA: TGTGCCAGCAGTCGTGGGACTCCAGATTTGAGAGGCTACACCTTC
CDR3 protein: CASSRGTPDLRGYTF
D gene: -
V gene: TRBV6-1
clone size: few
J gene: TRBJ1-2

CDR3 DNA: TGTGCCAGCAGCCAAGAACGGGGACTCGTCACCTACGAGCAGTACTTC
CDR3 protein: CASSQERGLVTYEQYF
D gene: -
V gene: TRBV4-2
clone size: few
J gene: TRBJ2-7

CDR3 DNA: TGCGCCAGCAGCGCGGACAGGGGAAGAAGGGAGCAGTACTTC
CDR3 protein: CASSADRGRREQYF
D gene: TRBD1
V gene: TRBV5-1
clone size: -
J gene: TRBJ2-7

CDR3 DNA: TGTGCCAGCAGTCAGGGACCGATTAGCGTCGGGGAGCTGTTTTTT
CDR3 protein: CASSQGPISVGELFF
D gene: -
V gene: TRBV2
clone size: few
J gene: TRBJ2-2

CDR3 DNA: TGCAGTGCTAGAGCCTCTAGCGGCGGCTACAATGAGCAGTTCTTC
CDR3 protein: CSARASSGGYNEQFF
D gene: TRBD2
V gene: TRBV20-1
clone size: few
J gene: TRBJ2-1

CDR3 DNA: TGTGCCACCAGCAGAGACCCGACAGGAAAGGTTGCCGGGGAGCTGTTTTTT
CDR3 protein: CATSRDPTGKVAGELFF
D gene: -
V gene: TRBV15
clone size: few
J gene: TRBJ2-2

CDR3 DNA: TGTGCCAGCAGCTTGCCGAAGGACAGGGAGGACTACGAGCAGTACTTC
CDR3 protein: CASSLPKDREDYEQYF
D gene: TRBD1
V gene: TRBV7-9
clone size: -
J gene: TRBJ2-7

CDR3 DNA: TGTGCCAGCAGCCAGGAGGGGACAGGGTACAATGAGCAGTTCTTC
CDR3 protein: CASSQEGTGYNEQFF
D gene: TRBD1
V gene: TRBV3-1
clone size: few
J gene: TRBJ2-1

CDR3 DNA: TGTGCCAGCAGCTTTTATCTGGACCACACCGGGGAGCTGTTTTTT
CDR3 protein: CASSFYLDHTGELFF
D gene: -
V gene: TRBV5-6
clone size: few
J gene: TRBJ2-2

CDR3 DNA: TGCAGCGTTGAAGATCGGGGGACAGGGAGGATGGGCACTGAAGCTTTCTTT
CDR3 protein: CSVEDRGTGRMGTEAFF
D gene: TRBD1
V gene: TRBV29-1
clone size: many
J gene: TRBJ1-1

CDR3 DNA: TGCTGTGCTAGGGTACAGGGGTCGGGGGCCAAAAACATTCAGTACTTC
CDR3 protein: CCARVQGSGAKNIQYF
D gene: TRBD1
V gene: TRBV20-1
clone size: few
J gene: TRBJ2-4